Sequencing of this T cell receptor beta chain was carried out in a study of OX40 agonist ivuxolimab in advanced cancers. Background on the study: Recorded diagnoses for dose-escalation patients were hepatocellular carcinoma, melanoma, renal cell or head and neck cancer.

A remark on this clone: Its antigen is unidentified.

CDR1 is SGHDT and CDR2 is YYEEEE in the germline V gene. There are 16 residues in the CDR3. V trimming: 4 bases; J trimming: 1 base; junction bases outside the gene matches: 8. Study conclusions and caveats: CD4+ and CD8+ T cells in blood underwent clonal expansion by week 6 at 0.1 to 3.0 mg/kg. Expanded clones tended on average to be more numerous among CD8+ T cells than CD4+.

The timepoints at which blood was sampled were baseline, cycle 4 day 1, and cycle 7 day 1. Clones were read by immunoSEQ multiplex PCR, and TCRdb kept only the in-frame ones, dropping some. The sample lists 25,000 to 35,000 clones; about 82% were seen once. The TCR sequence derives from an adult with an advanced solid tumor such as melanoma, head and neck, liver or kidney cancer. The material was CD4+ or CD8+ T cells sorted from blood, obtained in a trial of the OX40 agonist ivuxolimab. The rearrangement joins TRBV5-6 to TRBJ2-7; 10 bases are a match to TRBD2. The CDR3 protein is CASSLSPSGSSYEQYF. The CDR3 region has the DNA TGTGCCAGCAGCCTAAGCCCTAGCGGGAGTTCCTACGAGCAGTACTTC.